Listed here are 14 T cell receptor beta chains from one sample, sequenced in a study of cytomegalovirus exposure and HLA in healthy donors. Clones were read by immunoSEQ multiplex PCR, and TCRdb kept only the in-frame ones, dropping some. The table shows roughly 130,000 clones, with approximately 90% occurring only once. The sample taken for sequencing was PBMCs. These receptors were taken from a woman under 40 in good health and CMV-seropositive.

The genes are TRBV7-9 and TRBJ1-2; no reliable D call. Trimming removed 1 base at V and 0 bases at J, with 3 bases between. CDR1 and CDR2 (germline): SEHNR, FQNEAQ (reference sequence). CDR3 length: 13 residues. The CDR3 spells CASSLDTNYGYTF. CDR3 coding DNA: TGTGCCAGCAGCTTAGACACTAACTATGGCTACACCTTC. The full variable domain, rest sourced from reference TRBV7-9 and TRBJ1-2, is DTGVSQNPRHKITKRGQNVTFRCDPISEHNRLYWYRQTLGQGPEFLTYFQNEAQLEKSRLLSDRFSAERPKGSFSTLEIQRTEQGDSAMYLCASSLDTNYGYTFGSGTRLTVV.

The gene calls are TRBV6-6 and TRBJ1-2, with a weak D call TRBD1 (6 bases). The CDR3 loop spans 16 amino acids. V shed 4 bases and J shed 4 bases, with 19 bases lying between them. Germline CDR1 is MNHNY and CDR2 is SVGAGI (reference sequence). The CDR3 loop reads CASSSLTQDRTYGYTF. In DNA, the CDR3 is TGTGCCAGCAGTTCCCTTACCCAGGACAGAACCTATGGCTACACCTTC.

V is TRBV28 and J is TRBJ1-4, with TRBD1 as a possible D gene (6 bases). This CDR3 comprises 15 residues. Trimming shortened V by 6 bases and J by 4 bases, and 15 bases separated the two germline ends. The V gene's germline CDR1 is MDHEN and CDR2 SYDVKM. CDR3 protein: CASSYSGVDNEKLFF. For the CDR3, the DNA is TGTGCCAGCAGCTACTCAGGGGTGGATAATGAAAAACTGTTTTTT.

This clone was picked up a small number of times. The genes are TRBV19 and TRBJ1-2; no firm D call. V lost 6 bases and J 0 bases, leaving 8 bases between the germline ends. Germline CDR1 LNHDA, CDR2 SQIVND (reference sequence). This CDR3 spans 13 amino acids. The DNA of the CDR3 is TGTGCCAGTAGCTCAACAGCTAACTATGGCTACACCTTC. It specifies CASSSTANYGYTF.

A note on this clone: This sample includes further DNA sequences coding for the same CDR3. The CDR3 region has the DNA TGCAGTGCTAGAGGTCTCACTGAAGCTTTCTTT. Translation: CSARGLTEAFF. V and J are TRBV20-1 and TRBJ1-1, with D uncertain. Looked up from germline, CDR1 is DFQATT and CDR2 is SNEGSKA (reference sequence). The germline V and J ends were trimmed by 1 base and 4 bases, with 4 bases remaining between them. This CDR3 comprises 11 residues.

The rearrangement joins TRBV6-1 to TRBJ2-3; 7 bases are a match to TRBD1. Trimming took 10 bases from V and 5 from J; bases not matched to a gene: 3. The V gene's germline CDR1 is MNHNS and CDR2 SASEGT. This CDR3 contains 11 residues. In DNA form, the CDR3 reads TGTGCCATTACAGGGGTAGATACGCAGTATTTT. Encoded protein: CAITGVDTQYF.

V is TRBV5-6 and J is TRBJ1-5; TRBD1 matches at 7 bases. CDR3 length equals 14 residues. J lost 3 bases, V lost 4 bases, and 4 bases had no gene match. CDR1 SGHDT and CDR2 YYEEEE come from the germline V gene. The CDR3 DNA sequence: TGTGCCAGCAGCCCGCAGGGGGACAATCAGCCCCAGCATTTT. This codes for CASSPQGDNQPQHF.

This chain joins TRBV11-2 and TRBJ1-1; 10 bases align to TRBD1. J gave up 4 bases and V 4 bases, and 6 bases lay outside the gene matches. This CDR3 region has 15 residues. CDR1 SGHAT and CDR2 FQNNGV come from the germline V gene. Here the CDR3 DNA reads TGTGCCAGCAGCTCACGGACAGGGGGGAGCACTGAAGCTTTCTTT. As protein: CASSSRTGGSTEAFF.

The V gene is TRBV5-1, the J gene TRBJ2-1, with 9 bases matching TRBD2. Germline assignment: CDR1 SGHRS and CDR2 YFSETQ. This CDR3 has 15 amino acids. The V and J ends lost 5 bases and 6 bases, in that order; junction bases with no gene match: 9. Here the CDR3 DNA reads TGCGCCAGCAGTTTAGGGACTAGCATACTCAATGAGCAGTTCTTC. Amino acid sequence: CASSLGTSILNEQFF.

This CDR3 is CASSATNPGRDTQYF. In DNA form, the CDR3 reads TGCGCCAGCAGCGCAACAAACCCAGGGCGGGATACGCAGTATTTT. This chain uses TRBV5-1 with TRBJ2-3, with D possibly being TRBD1 (5 bases). Looked up from germline, CDR1 is SGHRS and CDR2 is YFSETQ. V was clipped by 4 bases and J by 6 bases, with 18 bases between them. The CDR3 extends over 15 amino acids.

The V gene is TRBV2, the J gene TRBJ2-3, with unresolved D. The V gene lost 2 bases and the J gene lost 3 bases, with 3 bases spanning the gap. The CDR3 totals 12 residues. The germline CDR1 and CDR2 sequences are SNHLY and FYNNEI. Here the CDR3 reads CASSERTDTQYF. Here the CDR3 DNA reads TGTGCCAGCAGTGAACGGACAGATACGCAGTATTTT.

J is TRBJ1-5 and V is TRBV28; D might be TRBD1 (5 bases). Trimming took off 7 bases at V and 2 bases at J, with 15 bases between the two ends. The CDR3 consists of 15 residues. Per germline, CDR1 MDHEN and CDR2 SYDVKM. The CDR3 DNA sequence: TGTGCCAGCACCCTCCAGGGTGCGGGCAATCAGCCCCAGCATTTT. Translation: CASTLQGAGNQPQHF.

J is TRBJ1-4 and V is TRBV4-2, with D possibly being TRBD1 (5 bases). Per germline, CDR1 LGHNA and CDR2 YNFKEQ. The CDR3 has 16 residues. V was shortened by 2 bases and J by 0 bases, with 10 bases between the two germline ends. The CDR3 nucleotides read TGTGCCAGCAGCCAATGGCAGGGTTCAACTAATGAAAAACTGTTTTTT. It translates to CASSQWQGSTNEKLFF.

J is TRBJ2-3 and V is TRBV11-2, with 7 bases matching TRBD2. This CDR3 has 15 amino acids. V was clipped by 3 bases and J by 0 bases; unmatched bases: 3. Germline V gene lookup returns CDR1 SGHAT and CDR2 FQNNGV. The CDR3 spells CASSLGAGSTDTQYF. As DNA, the CDR3 is TGTGCCAGCAGCTTGGGAGCGGGAAGCACAGATACGCAGTATTTT.